One T cell receptor beta chain is described in this entry. Its antigen is unidentified. This sample also contains other DNA sequences that code for the same CDR3. The table came from immunoSEQ multiplex PCR; TCRdb's copy has only in-frame clones and leaves some out. The sample holds 150,000 to 200,000 clones, 87% seen once. This sample stems from a study of Ad26.COV2.S vaccination and SARS-CoV-2 variants. Findings and limits, study-wide: While placebo recipients had lower spike-specific TCR breadth, vaccine recipients had more. Reports say spike-specific CD8+ and CD4+ T cell responses covered substantial breadth after vaccination. Researchers reported similar non-spike TCR breadth in vaccine and placebo recipients. Total T cell responses, in the TCR breadth and depth analyses, may have been underestimated.

CDR1 and CDR2 (germline): MDHEN, SYDVKM. The CDR3 is 15 residues long. Trimming cost V 6 bases and J 0 bases, with 14 bases left between them. The chain carries TRBV28 and TRBJ1-1, with D possibly matching TRBD1 (5 bases). This specimen was peripheral blood, taken after recovery from COVID-19. This sequence originates from a human donor who had recovered from COVID-19. In DNA form, the CDR3 reads TGTGCCAGCAGCCCGGGGGGACCTATGAACACTGAAGCTTTCTTT. Its translation: CASSPGGPMNTEAFF.